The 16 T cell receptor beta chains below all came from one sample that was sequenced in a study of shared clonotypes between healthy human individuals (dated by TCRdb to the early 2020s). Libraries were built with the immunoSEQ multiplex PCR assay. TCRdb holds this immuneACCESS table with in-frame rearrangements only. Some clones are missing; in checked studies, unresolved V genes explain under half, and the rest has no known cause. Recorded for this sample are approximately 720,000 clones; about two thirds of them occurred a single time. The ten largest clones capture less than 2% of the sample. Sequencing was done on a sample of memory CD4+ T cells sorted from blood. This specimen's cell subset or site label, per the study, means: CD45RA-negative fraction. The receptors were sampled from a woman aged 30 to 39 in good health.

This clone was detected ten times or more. DNA of the CDR3: TGTGCCAGCAGCTTAGCTGGGACTAGCTATGAGACCCAGTACTTC. It yields the protein CASSLAGTSYETQYF. V gene TRBV11-3 combines with J gene TRBJ2-5; 9 nucleotides align to TRBD2. After removal of 1 base from V and 5 bases from J, the junction contained 5 bases not matched to a gene. The CDR3 length is 15 residues. Germline CDR1 and CDR2: SGHNT and YENEEA.

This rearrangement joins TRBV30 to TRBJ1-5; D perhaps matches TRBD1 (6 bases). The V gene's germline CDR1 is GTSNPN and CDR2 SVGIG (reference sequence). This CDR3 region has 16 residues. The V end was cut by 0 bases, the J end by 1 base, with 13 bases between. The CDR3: CAWSVAGAESNQPQHF. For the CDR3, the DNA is TGTGCCTGGAGTGTCGCAGGGGCGGAAAGCAATCAGCCCCAGCATTTT.

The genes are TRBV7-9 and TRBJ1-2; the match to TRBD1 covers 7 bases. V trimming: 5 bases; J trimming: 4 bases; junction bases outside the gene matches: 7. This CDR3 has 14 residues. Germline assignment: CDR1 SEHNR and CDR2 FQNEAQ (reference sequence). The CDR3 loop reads CASSARQGAYGYTF. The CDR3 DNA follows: TGTGCCAGCAGCGCCAGACAGGGCGCCTATGGCTACACCTTC.

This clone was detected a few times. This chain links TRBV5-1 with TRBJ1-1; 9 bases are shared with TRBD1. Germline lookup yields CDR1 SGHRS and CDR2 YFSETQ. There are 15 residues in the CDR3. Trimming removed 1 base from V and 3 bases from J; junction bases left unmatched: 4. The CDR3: CASSLPTGGDTEAFF. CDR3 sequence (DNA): TGCGCCAGCAGCTTGCCGACAGGGGGGGACACTGAAGCTTTCTTT.

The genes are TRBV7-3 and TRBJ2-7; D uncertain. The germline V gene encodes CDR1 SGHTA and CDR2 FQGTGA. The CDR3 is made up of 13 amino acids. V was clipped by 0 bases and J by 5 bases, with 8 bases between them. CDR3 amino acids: CASSLTLGNEQYF. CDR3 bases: TGTGCCAGCAGCTTAACCCTGGGTAACGAGCAGTACTTC.

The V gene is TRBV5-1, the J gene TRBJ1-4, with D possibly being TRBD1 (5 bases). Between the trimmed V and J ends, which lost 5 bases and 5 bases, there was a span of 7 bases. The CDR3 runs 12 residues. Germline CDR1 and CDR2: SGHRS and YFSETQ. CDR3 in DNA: TGCGCCAGCAGAGGGGACAATGAAAAACTGTTTTTT. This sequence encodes CASRGDNEKLFF.

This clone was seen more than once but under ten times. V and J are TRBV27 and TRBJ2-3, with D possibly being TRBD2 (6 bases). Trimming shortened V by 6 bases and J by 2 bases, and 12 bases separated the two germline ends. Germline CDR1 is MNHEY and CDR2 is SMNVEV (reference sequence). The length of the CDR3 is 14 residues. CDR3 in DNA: TGTGCCAGCAGCCGGGGGTTAGACACAGATACGCAGTATTTT. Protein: CASSRGLDTDTQYF.

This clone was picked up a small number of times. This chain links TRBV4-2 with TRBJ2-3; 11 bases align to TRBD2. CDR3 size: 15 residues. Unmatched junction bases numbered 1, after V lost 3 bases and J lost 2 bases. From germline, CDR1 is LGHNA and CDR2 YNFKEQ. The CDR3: CASSHSGRATDTQYF. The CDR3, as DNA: TGTGCCAGCAGCCATAGCGGGAGGGCCACAGATACGCAGTATTTT.

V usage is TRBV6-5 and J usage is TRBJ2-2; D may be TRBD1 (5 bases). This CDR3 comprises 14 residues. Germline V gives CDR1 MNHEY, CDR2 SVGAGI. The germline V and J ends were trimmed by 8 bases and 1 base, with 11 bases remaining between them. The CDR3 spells CASRVRGNTGELFF. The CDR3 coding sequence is TGTGCCAGCCGAGTAAGGGGGAACACCGGGGAGCTGTTTTTT.

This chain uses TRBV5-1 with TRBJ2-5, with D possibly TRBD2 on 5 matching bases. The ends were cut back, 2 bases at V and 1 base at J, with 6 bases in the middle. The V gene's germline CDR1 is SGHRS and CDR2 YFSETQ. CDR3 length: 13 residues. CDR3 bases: TGCGCCAGCAGCTTTGGGAGCCAAGAGACCCAGTACTTC. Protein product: CASSFGSQETQYF. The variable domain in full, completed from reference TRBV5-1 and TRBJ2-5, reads KAGVTQTPRYLIKTRGQQVTLSCSPISGHRSVSWYQQTPGQGLQFLFEYFSETQRNKGNFPGRFSGRQFSNSRSEMNVSTLELGDSALYLCASSFGSQETQYFGPGTRLLVL.

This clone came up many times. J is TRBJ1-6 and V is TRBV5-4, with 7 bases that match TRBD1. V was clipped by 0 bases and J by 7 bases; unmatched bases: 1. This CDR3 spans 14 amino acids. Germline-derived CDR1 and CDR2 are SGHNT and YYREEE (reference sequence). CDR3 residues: CASSLDRGNSPLHF. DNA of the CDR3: TGTGCCAGCAGCTTGGACAGGGGCAATTCACCCCTCCACTTT.

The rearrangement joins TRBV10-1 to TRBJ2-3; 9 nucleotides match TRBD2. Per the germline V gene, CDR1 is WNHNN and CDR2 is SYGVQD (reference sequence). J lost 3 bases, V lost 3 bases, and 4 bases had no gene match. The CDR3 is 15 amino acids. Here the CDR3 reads CASSDQREATDTQYF. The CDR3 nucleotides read TGCGCCAGCAGTGACCAGCGGGAGGCAACAGATACGCAGTATTTT.

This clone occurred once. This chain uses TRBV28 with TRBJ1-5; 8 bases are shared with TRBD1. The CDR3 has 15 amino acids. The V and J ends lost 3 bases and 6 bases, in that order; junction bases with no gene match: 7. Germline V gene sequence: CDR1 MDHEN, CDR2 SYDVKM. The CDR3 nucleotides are TGTGCCAGCAGTTTCCGAGGACAGGGCGCTCAGCCCCAGCATTTT. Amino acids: CASSFRGQGAQPQHF.

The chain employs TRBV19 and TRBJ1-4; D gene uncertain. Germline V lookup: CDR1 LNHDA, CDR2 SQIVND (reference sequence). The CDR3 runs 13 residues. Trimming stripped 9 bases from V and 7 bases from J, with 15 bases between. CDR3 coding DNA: TGTGCCAGCTTCGGGATTGTGAGTGAAAAACTGTTTTTT. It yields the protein CASFGIVSEKLFF.

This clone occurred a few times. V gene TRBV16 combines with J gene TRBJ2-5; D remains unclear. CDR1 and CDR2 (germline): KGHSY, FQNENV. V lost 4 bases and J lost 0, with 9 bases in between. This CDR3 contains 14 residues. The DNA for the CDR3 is TGTGCCAGCAGCCGGCAAGGTTACCAAGAGACCCAGTACTTC. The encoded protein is CASSRQGYQETQYF.

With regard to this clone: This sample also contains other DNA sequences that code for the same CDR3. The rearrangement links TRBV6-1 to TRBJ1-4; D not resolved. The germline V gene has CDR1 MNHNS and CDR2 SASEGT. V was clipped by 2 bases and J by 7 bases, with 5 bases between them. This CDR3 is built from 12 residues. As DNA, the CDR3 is TGTGCCAGCAGTGAAATCGGTGAAAAACTGTTTTTT. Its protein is CASSEIGEKLFF.